This T cell receptor beta chain appears in the sequencing data of a study of T-cell memory formation after mild COVID-19. TCRdb re-analysed the 5' RACE reads in MiXCR, keeping a single row per CDR3 protein. The sample contains about half a million distinct CDR3 sequences, around a sixth of which appear only once. Study-wide findings and caveats: Clones shrinking between day 15 and 85 showed a balanced CD4/CD8 split, and those that grew later tilted toward CD4+. There were some responding clones in pre-infection memory, which suggested that cross-reactive memory had joined.

Looked up from germline, CDR1 is SGHTA and CDR2 is FQGNSA. The CDR3 has 15 residues. Germline trimming cut 2 bases from V and 3 bases from J; bases unmatched to any gene: 4. In regard to this clonotype: The target antigen is unknown.

The chain uses TRBV7-2 and TRBJ1-3, with TRBD1 matching 7 bases. Sequenced material: PBMCs or a T cell subset sorted from them (not recorded which). The receptor's source is an adult woman who had mild COVID-19 (a few samples of this study predate the infection). Cell type and time point are not known. The CDR3 protein is CASSLRQGLGNTIYF. The DNA of the CDR3 is TGTGCCAGCAGCTTAAGACAGGGCCTTGGAAACACCATATATTTT.